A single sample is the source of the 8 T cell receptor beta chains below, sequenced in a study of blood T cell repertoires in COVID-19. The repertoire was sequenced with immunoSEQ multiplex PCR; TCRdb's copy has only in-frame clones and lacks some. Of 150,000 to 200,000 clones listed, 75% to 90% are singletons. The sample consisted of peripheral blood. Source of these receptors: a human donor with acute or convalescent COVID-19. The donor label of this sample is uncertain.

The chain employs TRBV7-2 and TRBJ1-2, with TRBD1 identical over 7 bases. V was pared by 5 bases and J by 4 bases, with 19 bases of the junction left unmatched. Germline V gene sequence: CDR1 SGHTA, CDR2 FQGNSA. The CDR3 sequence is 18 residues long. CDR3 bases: TGTGCCAGCAGCCTTCGACGACCGGGACAGCCTTCCTCCTATGGCTACACCTTC. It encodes CASSLRRPGQPSSYGYTF.

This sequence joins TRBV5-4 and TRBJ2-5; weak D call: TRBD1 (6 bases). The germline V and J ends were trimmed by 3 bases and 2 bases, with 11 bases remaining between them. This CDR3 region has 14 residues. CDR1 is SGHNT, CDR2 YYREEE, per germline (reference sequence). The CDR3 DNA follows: TGTGCCAGCAGCTCCGGACAGCAACAAGAGACCCAGTACTTC. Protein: CASSSGQQQETQYF.

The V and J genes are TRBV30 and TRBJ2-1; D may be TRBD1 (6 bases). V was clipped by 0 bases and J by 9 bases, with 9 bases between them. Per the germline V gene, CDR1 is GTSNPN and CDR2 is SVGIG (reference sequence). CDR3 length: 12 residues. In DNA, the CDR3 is TGTGCCTGGAGTGTGCAGGGGACTGAGCAGTTCTTC. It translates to CAWSVQGTEQFF.

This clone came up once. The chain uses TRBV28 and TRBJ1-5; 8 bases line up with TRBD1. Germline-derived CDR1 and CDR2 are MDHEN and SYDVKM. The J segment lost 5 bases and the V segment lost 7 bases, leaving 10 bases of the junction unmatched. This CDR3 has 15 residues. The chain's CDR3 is CASTKGQGGHQPQHF. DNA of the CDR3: TGTGCCAGCACCAAAGGACAGGGCGGTCATCAGCCCCAGCATTTT. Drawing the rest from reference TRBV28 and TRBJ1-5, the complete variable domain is DVKVTQSSRYLVKRTGEKVFLECVQDMDHENMFWYRQDPGLGLRLIYFSYDVKMKEKGDIPEGYSVSREKKERFSLILESASTNQTSMYLCASTKGQGGHQPQHFGDGTRLSIL.

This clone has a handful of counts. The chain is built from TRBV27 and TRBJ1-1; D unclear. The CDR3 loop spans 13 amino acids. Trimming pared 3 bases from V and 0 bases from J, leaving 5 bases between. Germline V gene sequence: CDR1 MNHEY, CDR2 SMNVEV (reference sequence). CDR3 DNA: TGTGCCAGCAGTTTCCACTTGAACACTGAAGCTTTCTTT. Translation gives CASSFHLNTEAFF.

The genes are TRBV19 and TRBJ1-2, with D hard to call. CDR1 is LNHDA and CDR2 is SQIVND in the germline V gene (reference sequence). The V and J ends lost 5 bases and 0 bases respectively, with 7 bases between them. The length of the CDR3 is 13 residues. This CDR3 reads CASSWAANYGYTF. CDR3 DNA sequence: TGTGCCAGTAGTTGGGCCGCTAACTATGGCTACACCTTC.

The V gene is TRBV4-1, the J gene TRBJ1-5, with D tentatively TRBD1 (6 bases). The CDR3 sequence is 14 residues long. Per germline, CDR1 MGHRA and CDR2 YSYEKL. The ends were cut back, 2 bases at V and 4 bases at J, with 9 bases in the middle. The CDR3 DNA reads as TGCGCCAGCAGCCAAACCACAGGGAATCAGCCCCAGCATTTT. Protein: CASSQTTGNQPQHF.

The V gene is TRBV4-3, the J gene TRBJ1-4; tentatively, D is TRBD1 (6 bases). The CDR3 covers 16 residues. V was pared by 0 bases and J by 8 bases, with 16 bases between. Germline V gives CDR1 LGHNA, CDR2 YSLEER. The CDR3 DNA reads TGCGCCAGCAGCCAAGAGGGGCTCAGGGGCGGCGAAAAACTGTTTTTT. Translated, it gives CASSQEGLRGGEKLFF.